This record looks at one TCR beta chain sequence and its context. Antigen: not known. This specimen comes from a study of cytomegalovirus exposure and HLA in healthy donors. Study outcomes and limitations: Accurate prediction of HLA-A and HLA-B alleles (for most subjects) was reportedly achieved from TCR beta sequences. The study flagged some 170 TCR beta chains as cytomegalovirus-associated.

CDR3 length equals 15 residues. Germline trimming cut 6 bases from V and 2 bases from J; bases unmatched to any gene: 9. Germline CDR1 is LNHDA and CDR2 is SQIVND (reference sequence). This PCR relied on a set of 60 Vbeta primers and 13 Jbeta primers. Data came from immunoSEQ multiplex PCR; TCRdb stores just in-frame clones and leaves some out. The sample lists about 210,000 clones; 60% to 80% were seen once. These donors, healthy bone marrow donors, were studied. The chain uses TRBV19 and TRBJ2-7, with TRBD2 matching over 8 bases. This receptor was obtained from a male donor in good health and CMV-seronegative. Specimen: PBMCs. The CDR3 bases are TGTGCCAGTAGGCCCATGTCGGGAGGGACCTACGAGCAGTACTTC. It specifies CASRPMSGGTYEQYF.